Listed below are T cell receptor beta chains from one sample, sequenced in a study of T cell responses to AZD1222 COVID-19 vaccine. Clones were read by immunoSEQ multiplex PCR, and TCRdb kept only the in-frame ones, dropping some. The data contain about 130,000 clones, 93% of them singletons. The material sequenced was peripheral blood, taken on day 0 of AZD1222 vaccination. All receptors derive from an adult in good health. CDR3s include the opening cysteine and the closing phenylalanine or tryptophan. D genes are given only for firm matches. Some rows mark clone size as missing; the rest say once, few, many or name a class of expanded clone.

CDR3nt,CDR3aa,v_gene,abundance,d_gene,j_gene
TGTGCCAGTAGTACAGTAGGGGATCACAATCAGCCCCAGCATTTT,CASSTVGDHNQPQHF,TRBV19,.,.,TRBJ1-5
TGTGCCAGCAGTTTATTAGGACAGGGAGAGGATGGCTACACCTTC,CASSLLGQGEDGYTF,TRBV27,.,TRBD1,TRBJ1-2
TGTGCCAGCAGCCCCCCCCGGGACCCGTTCAACAATGAGCAGTTCTTC,CASSPPRDPFNNEQFF,TRBV5-6,.,.,TRBJ2-1
TGTGCCACCAGCACCGAGTCCGGGAGCTACGAGCAGTACTTC,CATSTESGSYEQYF,TRBV15,once,.,TRBJ2-7
TGTGCCAGCAGTTTACCAGGGGCGTGGGAAAAACTGTTTTTT,CASSLPGAWEKLFF,TRBV28,.,.,TRBJ1-4
TGTGCCAGCAGTCCTGGACCCGAATTGAGAGGGGAGCAGTACTTC,CASSPGPELRGEQYF,TRBV27,.,.,TRBJ2-7
TGTGCCAGCAGCTTAGGGGGACAGGGGGATAATGGCTACACCTTC,CASSLGGQGDNGYTF,TRBV7-6,.,TRBD1,TRBJ1-2
TGTGCCAGCAGTCCGGGACACAACACTGAAGCTTTCTTT,CASSPGHNTEAFF,TRBV6-5,.,.,TRBJ1-1
TGTGCCAGCAGTTTATTACGGACCTACGAGCAGTACTTC,CASSLLRTYEQYF,TRBV28,.,.,TRBJ2-7
TGTGCCAGCAGCCAAGAGTGGGCAGGGGCCCGGAATGAGCAGTTCTTC,CASSQEWAGARNEQFF,TRBV3-1/TRBV3-2,.,.,TRBJ2-1
TGTGCCAGCAGTTTAGCCGGGCTGGGCAATGAGCAGTTCTTC,CASSLAGLGNEQFF,TRBV28,.,.,TRBJ2-1
TGCGCCAGCAGCCGTGGGGACACTCTAGCCAAAAACATTCAGTACTTC,CASSRGDTLAKNIQYF,TRBV4-1,.,.,TRBJ2-4
TGTGCCAGCAGTGAACCCGGACAGCTGTACAATGAGCAGTTCTTC,CASSEPGQLYNEQFF,TRBV25-1,.,.,TRBJ2-1
TGCGCCAGCAGCACGTGGACAGGGTCTATTGAGACCCAGTACTTC,CASSTWTGSIETQYF,TRBV5-1,.,TRBD1,TRBJ2-5
TGTGCCACCAGCAGAGATCTACCAGACAATGAGCAGTTCTTC,CATSRDLPDNEQFF,TRBV15,.,.,TRBJ2-1
TGTGCCAGCAAAGGGACAGCTACCTACGAGCAGTACTTC,CASKGTATYEQYF,TRBV2,.,TRBD1,TRBJ2-7
TGTGCCAGCAGTTACCTGGGGACTAGCGAGACCAATGAGCAGTTCTTC,CASSYLGTSETNEQFF,TRBV6-5,.,TRBD2,TRBJ2-1
TGTGCCAGAAGCTTGGTATATTTAGAGGATGGCTACACCTTC,CARSLVYLEDGYTF,TRBV5-3,.,.,TRBJ1-2
TGTGCCAGTAGTACCCGGGACAGGGGGTTGTACGAGCAGTACTTC,CASSTRDRGLYEQYF,TRBV19,.,TRBD1,TRBJ2-7
TGTGCCAGCAGCTTGCGGACAGGTTCCTACGAGCAGTACTTC,CASSLRTGSYEQYF,TRBV7-8,.,TRBD1,TRBJ2-7
TGCGCCAGCAGCTTCGAGGGGGACTATGGCTACACCTTC,CASSFEGDYGYTF,TRBV5-1,.,.,TRBJ1-2
TGTGCCTGGAGCCAACTAGCGGCAGCTAGCACAGATACGCAGTATTTT,CAWSQLAAASTDTQYF,TRBV30,.,TRBD2,TRBJ2-3
TGTGCCACCAGTTCGGACAGACAAGAGACCCAGTACTTC,CATSSDRQETQYF,TRBV6-6,.,.,TRBJ2-5
TGTGCCAGCACCCCGGGCCGCTATAATTCACCCCTCCACTTT,CASTPGRYNSPLHF,TRBV11-2,.,.,TRBJ1-6
TGTGCCAGCAGCGCAAGACTTGCAATGAACACCGGGGAGCTGTTTTTT,CASSARLAMNTGELFF,TRBV9,.,.,TRBJ2-2
TGTGCCAGCAGTTCCGGGGCCGGGACTAGCCTCACAGATACGCAGTATTTT,CASSSGAGTSLTDTQYF,TRBV6-2/TRBV6-3,once,TRBD2,TRBJ2-3
TGTGCCAGCAGCGACTCCTACGAGCAGTACTTC,CASSDSYEQYF,TRBV3-1/TRBV3-2,.,.,TRBJ2-7
TGTGCCAGCAGCGCTACGGGACAGGGTGGAACCGGGGAGCTGTTTTTT,CASSATGQGGTGELFF,TRBV7-7,.,TRBD1,TRBJ2-2
TGTGCCAGCAGCTTATGGCTAGGGGGGGCAGATACGCAGTATTTT,CASSLWLGGADTQYF,TRBV11-2,.,.,TRBJ2-3
TGTGCCTGGAGTACAGGGTTTAACAATGAGCAGTTCTTC,CAWSTGFNNEQFF,TRBV30,.,.,TRBJ2-1
TGTGCCAGCAGCTTAGTAGTTACTAGCGGGAGCGGAGAGACCCAGTACTTC,CASSLVVTSGSGETQYF,TRBV7-9,.,TRBD2,TRBJ2-5
TGTGCCAGCAGTGAACAGGCTTCCTACGAGCAGTACTTC,CASSEQASYEQYF,TRBV6-1,.,.,TRBJ2-7
TGCGCCAGCAGCTTCCAGGGGGCTCATTCACCCCTCCACTTT,CASSFQGAHSPLHF,TRBV5-1,once,TRBD1,TRBJ1-6
TGTGCCAGCAGCAAAGTGCCAGGGGAAAGCAGCGGGTCCCCCTACGAGCAGTACTTC,CASSKVPGESSGSPYEQYF,TRBV21-1,.,.,TRBJ2-7
TGTGCCAGCAGTTGGGGGGCCGGTACTGAAGCTTTCTTT,CASSWGAGTEAFF,TRBV27,.,.,TRBJ1-1
TGTGCCAGCAGCAAAAAAGGGATGGGGCTGCGTAGCAATCAGCCCCAGCATTTT,CASSKKGMGLRSNQPQHF,TRBV21-1,.,.,TRBJ1-5
TGTGCCAGCAGCCAAGATTTTGGCCAAAGCTCCTACAATGAGCAGTTCTTC,CASSQDFGQSSYNEQFF,TRBV3-1/TRBV3-2,once,.,TRBJ2-1
TGTGCCAGCAGTCCTCTAAGATCTAGCACAGATACGCAGTATTTT,CASSPLRSSTDTQYF,TRBV2,.,.,TRBJ2-3
TGTGCCAGTAGTATAAAGGTTGACACTGAAGCTTTCTTT,CASSIKVDTEAFF,TRBV19,.,.,TRBJ1-1
TGTGCCAGCAGTGAGCAGGGCAGGAATTCACCCCTCCACTTT,CASSEQGRNSPLHF,TRBV6-4,.,.,TRBJ1-6
TGTGCCAGCAGCCGCCTATCCGGACAGGGCACTGAAGCTTTCTTT,CASSRLSGQGTEAFF,TRBV7-9,.,TRBD1,TRBJ1-1
TGTGCCAGCAGCAAGGACACAGGGGGCGATGGCTACACCTTC,CASSKDTGGDGYTF,TRBV3-1/TRBV3-2,.,TRBD1,TRBJ1-2
TGTGCCAGCAGCTTAAGTGGCAGGGGTGGTGGCTACACCTTC,CASSLSGRGGGYTF,TRBV7-9,few,.,TRBJ1-2
TGTGCCAGCAGTGAAGTCGGTCTGGGGAACACTGAAGCTTTCTTT,CASSEVGLGNTEAFF,TRBV6-1,.,.,TRBJ1-1
TGTGCCAGCAGCGTACGCCCCGACTCTGGAAACACCATATATTTT,CASSVRPDSGNTIYF,TRBV9,.,.,TRBJ1-3
TGTGCCAGCTCACCATCGAGGGTCGCGGGGTCTAGCAATCAGCCCCAGCATTTT,CASSPSRVAGSSNQPQHF,TRBV18,.,.,TRBJ1-5
TGTGCCAGCAGGGGACCGGCCTATGGCTACACCTTC,CASRGPAYGYTF,TRBV9,.,.,TRBJ1-2
TGTGCCAGCAGCTTAGTCGGCAGGGTGGACACCATATATTTT,CASSLVGRVDTIYF,TRBV11-2,.,.,TRBJ1-3
TGTGCCAGCAGCTTAGGGCTCAGCAATCAGCCCCAGCATTTT,CASSLGLSNQPQHF,TRBV7-9,.,.,TRBJ1-5
TGTGCCAGCAGCATCATCCTGACAGGGGATGAGCAGTTCTTC,CASSIILTGDEQFF,TRBV5-5,.,TRBD1,TRBJ2-1
TGTGCCAGCAGCTTAGTGCGGCTGAACACTGAAGCTTTCTTT,CASSLVRLNTEAFF,TRBV7-9,.,.,TRBJ1-1
TGCGCCAGCAGCCCCGGGGGGAACTACGAGCAGTACTTC,CASSPGGNYEQYF,TRBV4-1,.,TRBD2,TRBJ2-7
TGTGCCAGCAGTTTGAGGAGCACAGATACGCAGTATTTT,CASSLRSTDTQYF,TRBV12-3/TRBV12-4,.,.,TRBJ2-3
TGCGCCAGCAGCCAAGTGAGGGGACCGGGGGTCATACAAGAGACCCAGTACTTC,CASSQVRGPGVIQETQYF,TRBV4-1,.,.,TRBJ2-5
TGTGCCAGCAGCCCGAGGGATCGCTTCTACGAGCAGTACTTC,CASSPRDRFYEQYF,TRBV3-1/TRBV3-2,.,.,TRBJ2-7
TGTGCCTGGGCTCCAGGGGGCCGAAATCAGCCCCAGCATTTT,CAWAPGGRNQPQHF,TRBV30,once,TRBD1,TRBJ1-5
TGTGCCAGCAGTGAACGAGACAGGTCAACACATCAGCCCCAGCATTTT,CASSERDRSTHQPQHF,TRBV6-1,.,.,TRBJ1-5